This TCR beta chain was recorded in a study of T cell responses to AZD1222 COVID-19 vaccine. General study points: Spike-wide coverage was observed for vaccine-associated CD4 TCRs, with dominant responses at 160-218 and 743-854.

The length of the CDR3 is 13 residues. The V end lost 2 bases, the J end lost 9 bases, and 12 bases lay between the germline ends. Germline V gene lookup returns CDR1 SEHNR and CDR2 FQNEAQ (reference sequence). The repertoire was sequenced with immunoSEQ multiplex PCR; TCRdb's copy has only in-frame clones and lacks some. The sample gives around 140,000 clones, 93% of which show up once; 0.85% to 0.95% is in the top ten. Comments on this clone: What it binds is unknown.

Sequenced here: peripheral blood, sampled on day 0 of MenACWY control vaccination. The receptor was derived from an adult in good health. The chain uses TRBV7-9 and TRBJ2-3; D gene uncertain. This CDR3 is CASSLLEGGTQYF. The CDR3 DNA reads as TGTGCCAGCAGCTTACTGGAAGGCGGCACGCAGTATTTT.